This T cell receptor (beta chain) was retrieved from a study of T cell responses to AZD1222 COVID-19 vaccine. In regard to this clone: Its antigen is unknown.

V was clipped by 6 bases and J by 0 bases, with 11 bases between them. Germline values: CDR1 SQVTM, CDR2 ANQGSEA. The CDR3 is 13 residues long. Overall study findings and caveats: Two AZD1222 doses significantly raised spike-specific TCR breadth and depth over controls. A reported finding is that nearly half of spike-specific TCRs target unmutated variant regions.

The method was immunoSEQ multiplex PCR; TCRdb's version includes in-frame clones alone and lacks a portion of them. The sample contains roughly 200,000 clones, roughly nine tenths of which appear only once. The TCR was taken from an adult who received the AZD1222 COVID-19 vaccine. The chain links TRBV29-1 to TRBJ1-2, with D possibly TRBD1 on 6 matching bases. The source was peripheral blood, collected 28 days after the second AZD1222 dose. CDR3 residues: CSVRDTSNYGYTF. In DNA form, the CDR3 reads TGCAGCGTCCGGGACACCTCTAACTATGGCTACACCTTC.